The clone carrying this TCR beta chain was seen ten or more times. The length of the CDR3 is 13 residues. V lost 6 bases, J lost 6 bases, and 12 bases lay in between. TCRdb recomputed clones from the PCR reads via MiXCR. This table holds some 38,000 clones, around a fifth found once. Thyroid surgery had not been preceded by any treatment in any patient. The data belong to a study of metastatic and nonmetastatic thyroid tumors. Source material: blood. The clonotype originates from a female donor with papillary thyroid cancer or a benign thyroid nodule (not recorded which). Some clones in this sample may be carry-over from other donors' samples. The rearrangement joins TRBV12-3 or TRBV12-4 to TRBJ2-1; D remains unclear. CDR3 residues: CASSPTNGNEQFF. The CDR3 bases are TGTGCCAGCAGCCCGACCAATGGCAATGAGCAGTTCTTC.